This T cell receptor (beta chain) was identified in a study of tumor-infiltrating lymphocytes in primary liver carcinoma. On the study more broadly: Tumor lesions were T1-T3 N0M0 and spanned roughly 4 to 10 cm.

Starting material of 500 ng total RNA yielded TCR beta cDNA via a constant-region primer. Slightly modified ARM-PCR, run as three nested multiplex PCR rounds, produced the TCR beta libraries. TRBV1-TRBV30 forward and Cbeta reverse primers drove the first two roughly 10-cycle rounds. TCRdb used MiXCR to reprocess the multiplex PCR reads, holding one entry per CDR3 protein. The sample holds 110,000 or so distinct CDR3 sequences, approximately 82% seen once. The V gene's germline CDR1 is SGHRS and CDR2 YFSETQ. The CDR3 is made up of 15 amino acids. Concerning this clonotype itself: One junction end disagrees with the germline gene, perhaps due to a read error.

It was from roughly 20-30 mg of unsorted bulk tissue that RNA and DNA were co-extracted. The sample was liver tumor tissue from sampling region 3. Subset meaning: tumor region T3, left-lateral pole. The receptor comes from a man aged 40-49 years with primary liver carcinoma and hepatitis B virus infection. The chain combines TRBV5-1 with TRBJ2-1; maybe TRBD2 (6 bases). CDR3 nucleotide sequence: TGCGCAAGCAGCTTGTCTGCGGGGTTATACAATGAGCAGTTCTTC. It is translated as CASSLSAGLYNEQFF.